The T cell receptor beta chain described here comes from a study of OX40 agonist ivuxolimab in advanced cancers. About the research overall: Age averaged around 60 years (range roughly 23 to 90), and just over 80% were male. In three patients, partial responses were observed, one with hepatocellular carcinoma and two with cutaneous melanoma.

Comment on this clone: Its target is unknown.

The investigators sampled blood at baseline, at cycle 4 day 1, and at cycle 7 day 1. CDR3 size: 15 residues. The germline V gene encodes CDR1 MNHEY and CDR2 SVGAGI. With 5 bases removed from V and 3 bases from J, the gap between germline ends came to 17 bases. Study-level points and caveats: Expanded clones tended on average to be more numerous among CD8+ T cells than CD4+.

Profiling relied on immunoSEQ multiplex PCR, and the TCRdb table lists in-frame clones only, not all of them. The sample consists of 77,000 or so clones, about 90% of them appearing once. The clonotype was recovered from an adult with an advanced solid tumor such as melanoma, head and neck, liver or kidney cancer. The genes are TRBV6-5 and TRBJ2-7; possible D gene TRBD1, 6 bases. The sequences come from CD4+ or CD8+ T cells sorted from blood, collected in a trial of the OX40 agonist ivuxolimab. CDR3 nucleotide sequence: TGTGCCAGCAGTGCGAGACCGGGACACAGCTACGAGCAGTACTTC. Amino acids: CASSARPGHSYEQYF.